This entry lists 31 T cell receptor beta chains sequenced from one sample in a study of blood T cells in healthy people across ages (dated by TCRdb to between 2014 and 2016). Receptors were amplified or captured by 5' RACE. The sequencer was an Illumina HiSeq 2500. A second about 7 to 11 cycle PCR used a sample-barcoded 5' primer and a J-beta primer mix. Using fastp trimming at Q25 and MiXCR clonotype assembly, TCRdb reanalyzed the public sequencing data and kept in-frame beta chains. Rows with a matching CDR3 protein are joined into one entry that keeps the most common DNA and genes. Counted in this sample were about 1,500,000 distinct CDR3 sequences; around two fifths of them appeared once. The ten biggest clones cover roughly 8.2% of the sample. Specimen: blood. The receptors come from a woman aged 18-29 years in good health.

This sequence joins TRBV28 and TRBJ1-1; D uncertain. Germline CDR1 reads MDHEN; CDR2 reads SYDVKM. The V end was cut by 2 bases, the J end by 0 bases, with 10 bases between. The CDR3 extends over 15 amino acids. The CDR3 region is CASSLPTVMNTEAFF. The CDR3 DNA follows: TGTGCCAGCAGTTTACCCACAGTTATGAACACTGAAGCTTTCTTT.

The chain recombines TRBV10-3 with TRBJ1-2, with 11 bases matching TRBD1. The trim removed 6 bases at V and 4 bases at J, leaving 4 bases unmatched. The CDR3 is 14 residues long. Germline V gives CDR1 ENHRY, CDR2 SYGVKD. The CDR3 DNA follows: TGTGCCATCAGGGGGACAGGGGGAGGCTATGGCTACACCTTC. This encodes CAIRGTGGGYGYTF.

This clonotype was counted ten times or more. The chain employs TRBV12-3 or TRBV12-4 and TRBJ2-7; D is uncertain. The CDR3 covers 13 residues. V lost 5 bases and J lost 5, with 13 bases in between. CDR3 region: CASSVFPSNEQYF. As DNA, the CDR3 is TGTGCCAGCAGTGTGTTCCCTTCAAACGAGCAGTACTTC.

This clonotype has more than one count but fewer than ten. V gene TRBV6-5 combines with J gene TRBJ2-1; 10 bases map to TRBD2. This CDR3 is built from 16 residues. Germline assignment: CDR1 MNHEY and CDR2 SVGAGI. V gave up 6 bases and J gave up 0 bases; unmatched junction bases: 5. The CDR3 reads CASRPGLASSYNEQFF. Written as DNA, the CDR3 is TGTGCCAGCAGGCCGGGACTAGCGTCCTCCTACAATGAGCAGTTCTTC.

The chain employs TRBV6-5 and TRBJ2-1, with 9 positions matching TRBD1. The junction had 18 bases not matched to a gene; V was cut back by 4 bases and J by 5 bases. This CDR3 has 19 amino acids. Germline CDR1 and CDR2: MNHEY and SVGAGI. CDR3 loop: CASSSNNIRPGQGNNEQFF. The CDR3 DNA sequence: TGTGCCAGCAGTTCAAACAACATTAGACCGGGACAGGGAAACAATGAGCAGTTCTTC.

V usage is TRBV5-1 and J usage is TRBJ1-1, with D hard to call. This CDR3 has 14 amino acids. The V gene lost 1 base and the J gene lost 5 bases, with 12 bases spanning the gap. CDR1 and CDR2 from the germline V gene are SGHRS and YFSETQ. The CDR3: CASSLNGVQTEAFF. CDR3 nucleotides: TGCGCCAGCAGCTTGAATGGGGTGCAGACTGAAGCTTTCTTT.

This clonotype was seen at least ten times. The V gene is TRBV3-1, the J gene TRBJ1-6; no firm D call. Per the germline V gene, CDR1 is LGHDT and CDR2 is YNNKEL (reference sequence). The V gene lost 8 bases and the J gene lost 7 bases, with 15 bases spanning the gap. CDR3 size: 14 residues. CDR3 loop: CASAYSGLNSPLHF. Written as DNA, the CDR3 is TGTGCCAGCGCCTACTCGGGATTAAATTCACCCCTCCACTTT.

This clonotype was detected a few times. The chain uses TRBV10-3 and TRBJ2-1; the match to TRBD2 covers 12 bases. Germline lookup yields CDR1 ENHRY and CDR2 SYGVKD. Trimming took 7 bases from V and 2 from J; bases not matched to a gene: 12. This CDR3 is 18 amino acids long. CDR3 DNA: TGTGCCATCACCTCGGACAGACGACTAGCGGGGGCCTACAATGAGCAGTTCTTC. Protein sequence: CAITSDRRLAGAYNEQFF.

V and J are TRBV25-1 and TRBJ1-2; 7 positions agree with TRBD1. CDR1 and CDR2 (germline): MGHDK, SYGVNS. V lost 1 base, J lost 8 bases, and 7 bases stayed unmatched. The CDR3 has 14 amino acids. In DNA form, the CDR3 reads TGTGCCAGCAGTGAATTAGGACAGGTCGTAGGCTACACCTTC. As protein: CASSELGQVVGYTF.

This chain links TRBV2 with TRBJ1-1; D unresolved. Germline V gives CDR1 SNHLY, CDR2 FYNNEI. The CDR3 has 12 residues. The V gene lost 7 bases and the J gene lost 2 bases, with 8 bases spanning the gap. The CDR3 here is CASNKVNTEAFF. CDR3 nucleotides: TGTGCCAGCAACAAGGTCAACACTGAAGCTTTCTTT.

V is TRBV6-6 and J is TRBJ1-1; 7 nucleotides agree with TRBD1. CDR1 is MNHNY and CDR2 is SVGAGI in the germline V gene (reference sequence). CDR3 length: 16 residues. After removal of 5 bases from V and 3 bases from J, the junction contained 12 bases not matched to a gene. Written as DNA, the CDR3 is TGTGCCAGCAGTCTTCAACGCCGGGACAGAGACACTGAAGCTTTCTTT. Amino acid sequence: CASSLQRRDRDTEAFF.

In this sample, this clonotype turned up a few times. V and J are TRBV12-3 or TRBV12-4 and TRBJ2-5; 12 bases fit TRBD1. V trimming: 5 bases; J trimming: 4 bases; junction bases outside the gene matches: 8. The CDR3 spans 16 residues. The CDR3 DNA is TGTGCCAGCAGTCCTTGGGGGGACAGGGGGCGAGAGACCCAGTACTTC. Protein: CASSPWGDRGRETQYF.

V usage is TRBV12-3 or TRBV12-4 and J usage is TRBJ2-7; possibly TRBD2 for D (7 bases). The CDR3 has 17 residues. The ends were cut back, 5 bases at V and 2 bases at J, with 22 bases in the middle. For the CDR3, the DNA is TGTGCCAGCAGTCCCGGGGGGCAGGCCGTTCAAACCTACGAGCAGTACTTC. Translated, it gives CASSPGGQAVQTYEQYF.

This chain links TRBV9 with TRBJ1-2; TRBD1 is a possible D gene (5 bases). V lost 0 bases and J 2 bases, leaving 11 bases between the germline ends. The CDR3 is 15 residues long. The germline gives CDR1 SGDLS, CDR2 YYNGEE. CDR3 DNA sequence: TGTGCCAGCAGCGTAGGGAAGGGACCCAACTATGGCTACACCTTC. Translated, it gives CASSVGKGPNYGYTF.

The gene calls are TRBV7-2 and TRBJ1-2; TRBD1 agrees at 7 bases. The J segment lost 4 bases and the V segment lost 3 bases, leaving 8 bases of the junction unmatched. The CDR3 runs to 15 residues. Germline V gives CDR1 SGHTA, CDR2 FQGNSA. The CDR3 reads CASSLLDRDFYGYTF. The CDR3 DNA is TGTGCCAGCAGCTTGCTAGACAGGGACTTCTATGGCTACACCTTC.

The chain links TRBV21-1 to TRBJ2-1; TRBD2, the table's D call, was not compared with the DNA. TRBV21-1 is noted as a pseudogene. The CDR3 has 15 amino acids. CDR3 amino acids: CASRLFGTDYNEQFF. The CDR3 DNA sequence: TGTGCCAGCAGATTATTCGGGACTGACTACAATGAGCAGTTCTTC.

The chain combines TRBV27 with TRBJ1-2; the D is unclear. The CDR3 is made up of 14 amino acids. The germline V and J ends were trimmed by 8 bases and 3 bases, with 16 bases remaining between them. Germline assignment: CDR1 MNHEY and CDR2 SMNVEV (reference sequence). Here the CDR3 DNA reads TGTGCCAGCCGAACTCCGGGAAAACACTATGGCTACACCTTC. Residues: CASRTPGKHYGYTF.

The chain's CDR3 is CATAETTSYEQYF. The CDR3 DNA reads TGTGCCACCGCGGAAACGACTTCCTACGAGCAGTACTTC. The chain carries TRBV12-3 or TRBV12-4 and TRBJ2-7, with D hard to call. V was pared by 10 bases and J by 1 base, with 14 bases between. The length of the CDR3 is 13 residues.

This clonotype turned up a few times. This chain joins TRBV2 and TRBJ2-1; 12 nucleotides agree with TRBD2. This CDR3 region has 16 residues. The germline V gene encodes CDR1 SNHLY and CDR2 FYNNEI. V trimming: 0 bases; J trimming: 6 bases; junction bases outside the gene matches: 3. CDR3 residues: CASSEAPSGRGNEQFF. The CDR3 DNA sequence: TGTGCCAGCAGTGAAGCCCCTAGCGGGAGGGGCAATGAGCAGTTCTTC.

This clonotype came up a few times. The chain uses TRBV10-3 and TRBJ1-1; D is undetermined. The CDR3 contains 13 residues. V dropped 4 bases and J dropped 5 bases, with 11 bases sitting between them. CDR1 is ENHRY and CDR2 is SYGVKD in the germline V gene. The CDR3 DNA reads TGTGCCATCAGTGCGGGAGGGCGGACTGAAGCTTTCTTT. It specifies CAISAGGRTEAFF.

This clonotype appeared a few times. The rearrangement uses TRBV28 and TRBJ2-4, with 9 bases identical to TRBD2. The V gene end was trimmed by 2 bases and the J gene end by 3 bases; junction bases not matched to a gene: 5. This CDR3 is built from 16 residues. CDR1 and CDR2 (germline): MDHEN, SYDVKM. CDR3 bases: TGTGCCAGCAGTTTAATGGCGGGGGGGGGCAAAAACATTCAGTACTTC. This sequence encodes CASSLMAGGGKNIQYF.

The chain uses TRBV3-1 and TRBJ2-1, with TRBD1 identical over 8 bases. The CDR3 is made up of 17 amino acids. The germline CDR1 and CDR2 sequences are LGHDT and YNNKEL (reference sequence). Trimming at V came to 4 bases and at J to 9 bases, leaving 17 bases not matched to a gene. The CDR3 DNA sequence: TGTGCCAGCAGCCTGGCGACCATGGGTACAGGGGGAAGTGAGCAGTTCTTC. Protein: CASSLATMGTGGSEQFF.

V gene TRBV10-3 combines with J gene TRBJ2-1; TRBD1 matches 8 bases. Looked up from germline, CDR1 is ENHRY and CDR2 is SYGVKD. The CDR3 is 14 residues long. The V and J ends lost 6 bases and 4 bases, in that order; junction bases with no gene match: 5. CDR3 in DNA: TGTGCCATCAGGTCGGGACAGGCATACAATGAGCAGTTCTTC. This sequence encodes CAIRSGQAYNEQFF.

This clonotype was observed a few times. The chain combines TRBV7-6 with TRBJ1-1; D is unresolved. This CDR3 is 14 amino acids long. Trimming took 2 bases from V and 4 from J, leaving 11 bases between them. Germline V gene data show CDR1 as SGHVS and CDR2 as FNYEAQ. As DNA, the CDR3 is TGTGCCAGCAGCTTACTGGCAGGAGTCACTGAAGCTTTCTTT. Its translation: CASSLLAGVTEAFF.

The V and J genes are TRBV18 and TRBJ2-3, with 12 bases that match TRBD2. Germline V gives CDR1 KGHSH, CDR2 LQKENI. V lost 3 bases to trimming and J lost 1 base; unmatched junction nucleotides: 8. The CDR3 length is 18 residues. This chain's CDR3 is CASSPRLAGGLGTDTQYF. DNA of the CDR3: TGTGCCAGCTCACCGCGTCTAGCGGGGGGGCTAGGCACAGATACGCAGTATTTT.

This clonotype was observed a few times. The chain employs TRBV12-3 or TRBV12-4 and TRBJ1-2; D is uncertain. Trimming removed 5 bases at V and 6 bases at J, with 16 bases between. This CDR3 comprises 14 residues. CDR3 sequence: CASSTLGIRNGYTF. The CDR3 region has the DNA TGTGCCAGCAGTACCTTGGGCATAAGAAATGGCTACACCTTC.

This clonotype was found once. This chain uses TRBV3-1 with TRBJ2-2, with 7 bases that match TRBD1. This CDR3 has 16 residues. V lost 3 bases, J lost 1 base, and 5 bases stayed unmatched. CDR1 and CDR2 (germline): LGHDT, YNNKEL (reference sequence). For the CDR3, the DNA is TGTGCCAGCAGCCATCTCGGGACAGTGAACACCGGGGAGCTGTTTTTT. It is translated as CASSHLGTVNTGELFF.

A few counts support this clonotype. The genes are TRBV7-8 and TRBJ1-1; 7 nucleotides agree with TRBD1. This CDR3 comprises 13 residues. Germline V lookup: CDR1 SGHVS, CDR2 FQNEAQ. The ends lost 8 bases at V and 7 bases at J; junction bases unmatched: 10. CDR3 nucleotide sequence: TGTGCCAGCGCCCTAGGGACAGCTGGTGAAGCTTTCTTT. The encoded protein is CASALGTAGEAFF.

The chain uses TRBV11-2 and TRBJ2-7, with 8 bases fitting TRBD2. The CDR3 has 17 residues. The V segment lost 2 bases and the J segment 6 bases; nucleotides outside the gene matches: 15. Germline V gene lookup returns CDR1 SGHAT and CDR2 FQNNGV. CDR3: CASSLSSTSGGGFEQYF. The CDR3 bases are TGTGCCAGCAGCTTATCCAGCACTAGCGGAGGGGGTTTCGAGCAGTACTTC.

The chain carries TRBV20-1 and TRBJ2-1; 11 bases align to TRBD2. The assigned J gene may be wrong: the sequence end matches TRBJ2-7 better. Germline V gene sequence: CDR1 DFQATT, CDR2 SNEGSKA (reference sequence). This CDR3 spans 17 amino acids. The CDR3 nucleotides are TGCAGTGCTCGCCCTCGACTAGCGGGAATCCATTACAATGAGCAGTACTTC. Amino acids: CSARPRLAGIHYNEQYF.

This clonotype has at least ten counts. The CDR3 protein is CASSQARQGKNEQFF. The CDR3 coding sequence is TGCGCCAGCAGCCAGGCCAGACAGGGGAAGAATGAGCAGTTCTTC. The chain employs TRBV4-1 and TRBJ2-1, with 8 positions matching TRBD1. J was trimmed by 7 bases and V by 3 bases; bases with no gene match: 8. The CDR3 totals 15 residues. Germline assignment: CDR1 MGHRA and CDR2 YSYEKL.